This T cell receptor beta chain was found in a study of T cell responses to AZD1222 COVID-19 vaccine. Study outcomes and limitations: Spike-specific TCR breadth and depth went up after people got two AZD1222 doses. The span of vaccine-associated CD4 TCRs extended across spike, with dominance at 160-218 and 743-854. As reported, nearly half of all spike-specific TCRs target variant regions that are unmutated. The sample set comprised mostly white British donors with more females, and clonal diversity was possibly underestimated.

Only one count was recorded for this clone. Its specificity is unknown. The CDR3 is made up of 13 amino acids. Germline assignment: CDR1 LNHDA and CDR2 SQIVND (reference sequence). J lost 4 bases, V lost 7 bases, and 5 bases had no gene match. Generated by immunoSEQ multiplex PCR, the TCRdb table keeps only in-frame clones and is missing some. The table has 150,000 to 200,000 clones, 85% to 90% seen once. This TCR was sampled from an adult in good health. The chain is built from TRBV19 and TRBJ1-1; TRBD1 agrees at 8 bases. The sample was peripheral blood, taken on day 0 of MenACWY control vaccination. The DNA for the CDR3 is TGTGCCAGTAAGCCGACAGGGGCCACTGAAGCTTTCTTT. This sequence encodes CASKPTGATEAFF.